Below are 8 T cell receptor beta chains sequenced from a single sample in a study of blood T cell repertoires in COVID-19. Some clones are missing from TCRdb's copy, which holds only in-frame ones; the method was immunoSEQ multiplex PCR. The sample has roughly 110,000 clones, over 55% seen once. What was sequenced was peripheral blood. The receptors shown here come from a human donor with acute or convalescent COVID-19. The donor label of this sample is uncertain.

The chain uses TRBV6-5 and TRBJ1-1, with D perhaps TRBD1 (5 bases). There are 15 residues in the CDR3. Germline V lookup: CDR1 MNHEY, CDR2 SVGAGI. Deletions cut 0 bases from V and 1 base from J, with 9 bases between. The CDR3 here is CASSYSIQGNTEAFF. In nucleotides, the CDR3 is TGTGCCAGCAGTTACTCGATCCAGGGGAACACTGAAGCTTTCTTT.

The sample holds a few counts of this clone. The chain carries TRBV4-2 and TRBJ2-1; possibly TRBD1 for D (5 bases). The germline gives CDR1 LGHNA, CDR2 YNFKEQ. The CDR3 runs 13 residues. Deletions cut 1 base from V and 5 bases from J, with 6 bases between. The CDR3 protein is CASSQVQDNEQFF. The CDR3 bases are TGTGCCAGCAGCCAAGTACAGGACAATGAGCAGTTCTTC.

V gene TRBV19 combines with J gene TRBJ2-2, with D possibly matching TRBD2 (5 bases). CDR3 length: 14 amino acids. The germline gives CDR1 LNHDA, CDR2 SQIVND (reference sequence). Between the trimmed V and J ends, which lost 3 bases and 3 bases, there was a span of 8 bases. The DNA for the CDR3 is TGTGCCAGTAGTATGGGAGCGGACACCGGGGAGCTGTTTTTT. Encoded protein: CASSMGADTGELFF.

V gene TRBV28 combines with J gene TRBJ2-7; 9 bases match TRBD1. CDR3 length equals 13 residues. With V trimmed by 5 bases and J by 2 bases, 1 base remained unmatched. Germline CDR1 reads MDHEN; CDR2 reads SYDVKM. The CDR3 coding sequence is TGTGCCAGCAGTCGGACAGGGGCCTACGAGCAGTACTTC. This sequence encodes CASSRTGAYEQYF.

The chain joins TRBV19 to TRBJ1-5; TRBD1 matches at 9 bases. The germline V gene has CDR1 LNHDA and CDR2 SQIVND (reference sequence). The ends lost 5 bases at V and 6 bases at J; junction bases unmatched: 5. This CDR3 comprises 14 residues. CDR3 nucleotides: TGTGCCAGTAGTTGGGGGACAGGGCCTCAGCCCCAGCATTTT. It encodes CASSWGTGPQPQHF.

V and J are TRBV3-1 (or the pseudogene TRBV3-2) and TRBJ2-3; 15 bases are a match to TRBD2. The germline V gene has CDR1 LGHDT and CDR2 YNNKEL (reference sequence). V lost 5 bases to trimming and J lost 0 bases; unmatched junction nucleotides: 15. CDR3 length: 21 amino acids. DNA of the CDR3: TGTGCCAGCAGCAGCTTCACGGCTAGGACTAGCGGGGGGGTTAGCACAGATACGCAGTATTTT. Translating gives CASSSFTARTSGGVSTDTQYF.

The chain uses TRBV6-5 and TRBJ1-4; perhaps TRBD1 as D (5 bases). In germline, CDR1 is MNHEY, CDR2 SVGAGI. V was shortened by 5 bases and J by 7 bases, with 11 bases between the two germline ends. The CDR3 length is 13 residues. Here the CDR3 reads CASSRGNSEKLFF. The CDR3 region has the DNA TGTGCCAGCAGTCGGGGGAATAGTGAAAAACTGTTTTTT.

The CDR3, as DNA: TGTGCCAGCAGCACGGTGGAGGGAGGGGTGGTCTATGGCTACACCTTC. Protein: CASSTVEGGVVYGYTF. The chain joins TRBV5-6 to TRBJ1-2; tentative D call: TRBD1 (5 bases). Germline V lookup: CDR1 SGHDT, CDR2 YYEEEE. The CDR3 has 16 residues. V lost 4 bases and J lost 4, with 20 bases in between.